One and the same sample provided the 29 T cell receptor beta chains below, sequenced in a study of cytomegalovirus exposure and HLA in healthy donors. A multiplex PCR was run with 60 Vbeta primers and 13 Jbeta primers. Using immunoSEQ multiplex PCR, the repertoire was profiled, and TCRdb retains in-frame clones only, with some absent. The table has roughly 120,000 clones, around 9% seen once. Sequencing was carried out using PBMCs. The receptors originated from a middle-aged man in good health and CMV-seronegative.

This clone showed up just a few times. The chain is built from TRBV19 and TRBJ2-1; D gene ambiguous. This CDR3 contains 15 residues. Germline V lookup: CDR1 LNHDA, CDR2 SQIVND (reference sequence). The V gene lost 5 bases and the J gene lost 0 bases, with 11 bases spanning the gap. The CDR3 DNA reads as TGTGCCAGTAGTGATGACGGGTCCTCCTACAATGAGCAGTTCTTC. Protein sequence: CASSDDGSSYNEQFF.

This chain links TRBV9 with TRBJ1-4; TRBD1 matches at 9 bases. The germline V gene has CDR1 SGDLS and CDR2 YYNGEE. V shed 5 bases, J shed 5 bases, and the junction held 10 bases outside the gene matches. The CDR3 has 16 amino acids. Here the CDR3 reads CASSQRTGGANEKLFF. As DNA, the CDR3 is TGTGCCAGCAGTCAACGCACAGGGGGCGCAAATGAAAAACTGTTTTTT.

This chain connects TRBV9 to TRBJ2-7; TRBD1 might be the D (6 bases). V was trimmed by 3 bases and J by 0 bases, leaving 13 bases between them. CDR3 length: 15 residues. CDR1 and CDR2 from the germline V gene are SGDLS and YYNGEE. The CDR3 region has the DNA TGTGCCAGCAGCGCCCACCCGGACAGCTCCTACGAGCAGTACTTC. Residues: CASSAHPDSSYEQYF. Full variable domain (rest looked up from reference TRBV9 and TRBJ2-7): DSGVTQTPKHLITATGQRVTLRCSPRSGDLSVYWYQQSLDQGLQFLIQYYNGEERAKGNILERFSAQQFPDLHSELNLSSLELGDSALYFCASSAHPDSSYEQYFGPGTRLTVT.

This clone was seen a few times. This rearrangement joins TRBV2 to TRBJ2-3; TRBD2 agrees at 15 bases. The CDR3 has 15 amino acids. Trimming removed 6 bases from V and 3 bases from J; junction bases left unmatched: 1. The germline gives CDR1 SNHLY, CDR2 FYNNEI. This CDR3 reads CASSGTSGGTDTQYF. DNA for the CDR3: TGTGCCAGCAGCGGGACTAGCGGGGGGACAGATACGCAGTATTTT.

This clone has more than one count but fewer than ten. The chain has TRBV7-3 and TRBJ1-2; the D gene is possibly TRBD1 (6 bases). CDR1 and CDR2 (germline): SGHTA, FQGTGA. The CDR3 is made up of 15 amino acids. The ends were cut back, 1 base at V and 8 bases at J, with 17 bases in the middle. CDR3 in DNA: TGTGCCAGCAGCTTAAAAGGGGGGGGGCATGAAGGCTACACCTTC. Translating gives CASSLKGGGHEGYTF.

About this clone itself: Other DNA sequences in this sample translate to the same CDR3. The chain recombines TRBV30 with TRBJ1-1, with D tentatively TRBD1 (5 bases). Trimming pared 5 bases from V and 0 bases from J, leaving 10 bases between. The CDR3 sequence is 13 residues long. CDR1 is GTSNPN, CDR2 SVGIG, per germline (reference sequence). The DNA for the CDR3 is TGTGCCTGGGGGGGGGATTTGAACACTGAAGCTTTCTTT. Its translation: CAWGGDLNTEAFF. Filled out from reference TRBV30 and TRBJ1-1, the complete variable domain reads SQTIHQWPATLVQPVGSPLSLECTVEGTSNPNLYWYRQAAGRGLQLLFYSVGIGQISSEVPQNLSASRPQDRQFILSSKKLLLSDSGFYLCAWGGDLNTEAFFGQGTRLTVV.

The J gene is TRBJ2-5, the V gene TRBV9; TRBD1 aligns across 8 bases. Germline V gene data show CDR1 as SGDLS and CDR2 as YYNGEE. The length of the CDR3 is 14 residues. Unmatched junction bases numbered 2, after V lost 3 bases and J lost 1 base. CDR3 protein: CASSGGQAQETQYF. The DNA for the CDR3 is TGTGCCAGCAGCGGGGGACAGGCCCAAGAGACCCAGTACTTC. Based on the CDR3 plus reference TRBV9 and TRBJ2-5, the full variable domain is DSGVTQTPKHLITATGQRVTLRCSPRSGDLSVYWYQQSLDQGLQFLIQYYNGEERAKGNILERFSAQQFPDLHSELNLSSLELGDSALYFCASSGGQAQETQYFGPGTRLLVL.

Only a few counts were recorded for this clone. The V call is TRBV15, the J call TRBJ2-3, with TRBD1 matching 8 bases. Looked up from germline, CDR1 is LNHNV and CDR2 is YYDKDF (reference sequence). The CDR3 totals 14 residues. J was trimmed by 6 bases and V by 5 bases; bases with no gene match: 7. In nucleotides, the CDR3 is TGTGCCACCAGCTCTGGGGACAGGTGGGATACGCAGTATTTT. It yields the protein CATSSGDRWDTQYF.

The chain joins TRBV6-1 to TRBJ2-7, with D possibly being TRBD2 (5 bases). The CDR3 consists of 14 residues. Trimming left V 5 bases short and J 2 bases short, with 13 bases between. Germline values: CDR1 MNHNS, CDR2 SASEGT. In DNA, the CDR3 is TGTGCCAGCAGTAACCGGGAAAGGGCCTACGAGCAGTACTTC. This codes for CASSNRERAYEQYF.

This clone was detected only a few times. The CDR3 sequence: CASSDTVGRPGGYTF. The CDR3 nucleotides read TGTGCCAGCAGCGACACTGTCGGGAGGCCCGGTGGCTACACCTTC. The gene calls are TRBV7-9 and TRBJ1-2; the D is unclear. The V gene's germline CDR1 is SEHNR and CDR2 FQNEAQ (reference sequence). The CDR3 contains 15 residues. Trimming cost V 5 bases and J 7 bases, with 20 bases left between them.

This clone has a handful of counts. This chain links TRBV9 with TRBJ1-2; 7 nucleotides match TRBD1. Germline lookup yields CDR1 SGDLS and CDR2 YYNGEE. Unmatched junction bases numbered 7, after V lost 6 bases and J lost 5 bases. The length of the CDR3 is 13 residues. CDR3 sequence reads: CASTAGTEYGYTF. CDR3 sequence (DNA): TGTGCCAGCACCGCCGGGACAGAGTATGGCTACACCTTC.

The V call is TRBV29-1, the J call TRBJ2-7, with D perhaps TRBD1 (6 bases). Germline loops: CDR1 SQVTM, CDR2 ANQGSEA. CDR3 length equals 13 residues. V gave up 4 bases and J gave up 3 bases, with 13 bases separating them. CDR3 sequence (DNA): TGCAGCGTTGGCCCCGGGACATTCTACGAGCAGTACTTC. Its translation is CSVGPGTFYEQYF.

The rearrangement joins TRBV5-1 to TRBJ1-2, with D perhaps TRBD1 (6 bases). Germline-derived CDR1 and CDR2 are SGHRS and YFSETQ. The V gene lost 2 bases and the J gene lost 0 bases, with 17 bases spanning the gap. CDR3 size: 17 residues. This CDR3 reads CASSFYRALLANYGYTF. The CDR3 DNA reads TGCGCCAGCAGCTTCTACAGGGCGTTACTAGCTAACTATGGCTACACCTTC.

A few counts support this clone. The chain is built from TRBV6-6 and TRBJ1-5; 10 nucleotides line up with TRBD1. CDR1 MNHNY and CDR2 SVGAGI come from the germline V gene (reference sequence). The J segment lost 7 bases and the V segment lost 4 bases, leaving 4 bases of the junction unmatched. This CDR3 region has 14 residues. The CDR3 protein is CASSWTGGNQPQHF. As DNA, the CDR3 is TGTGCCAGCAGTTGGACAGGGGGGAACCAGCCCCAGCATTTT.

This clone was observed a handful of times. The chain uses TRBV2 and TRBJ2-5; tentative D call: TRBD2 (5 bases). V shed 0 bases and J shed 2 bases, with 10 bases lying between them. Germline CDR1 SNHLY, CDR2 FYNNEI. This CDR3 comprises 15 residues. In DNA form, the CDR3 reads TGTGCCAGCAGTGAAGCGGAAGCGGCTCAAGAGACCCAGTACTTC. Translating it yields CASSEAEAAQETQYF.

This chain uses TRBV9 with TRBJ1-2; TRBD1 matches 7 bases. Germline-derived CDR1 and CDR2 are SGDLS and YYNGEE. The trim removed 4 bases at V and 4 bases at J, leaving 10 bases unmatched. The CDR3 has 15 residues. The CDR3 DNA is TGTGCCAGCAGCCCTTGGGACAGCGGACTCTATGGCTACACCTTC. Its protein is CASSPWDSGLYGYTF.

The chain employs TRBV21-1 and TRBJ2-5; the tabulated D call, TRBD1, remains unverified against the DNA. TRBV21-1 is designated a pseudogene. The CDR3 loop spans 18 amino acids. The CDR3 coding sequence is TGTGCCAGCAGCACACTAATTTTGGACAGAGCACTCCAAGAGACCCAGTACTTC. Its protein product is CASSTLILDRALQETQYF.

This clone has only a few counts. The rearrangement links TRBV7-8 to TRBJ2-1, with 15 nucleotides matching TRBD2. V lost 4 bases to trimming and J lost 3 bases; unmatched junction nucleotides: 1. The CDR3 length is 16 residues. Germline V gene sequence: CDR1 SGHVS, CDR2 FQNEAQ. As DNA, the CDR3 is TGTGCCAGCAGCTCGGGACTAGCGGGGGGCTACAATGAGCAGTTCTTC. Its translation is CASSSGLAGGYNEQFF.

Only a few counts were recorded for this clone. The chain has TRBV5-6 and TRBJ1-5; D unclear. This CDR3 is built from 14 residues. V lost 4 bases and J 2 bases, leaving 10 bases between the germline ends. Germline CDR1 reads SGHDT; CDR2 reads YYEEEE. The CDR3 bases are TGTGCCAGCAGCACTCTACGGGGCAATCAGCCCCAGCATTTT. Its translation is CASSTLRGNQPQHF.

The chain joins TRBV27 to TRBJ2-7, with TRBD1 matching 7 bases. Per germline, CDR1 MNHEY and CDR2 SMNVEV (reference sequence). The CDR3 has 16 amino acids. V lost 1 base to trimming and J lost 2 bases; unmatched junction nucleotides: 8. This chain's CDR3 is CASSLFPDRTAYEQYF. The CDR3 bases are TGTGCCAGCAGTTTATTCCCGGACAGGACGGCCTACGAGCAGTACTTC.

This clone was observed a handful of times. CDR3 in DNA: TGCGCCAGCAGCCTTGGACAAAGCACAGATACGCAGTATTTT. Protein sequence: CASSLGQSTDTQYF. The rearrangement uses TRBV10-1 and TRBJ2-3, with D possibly matching TRBD1 (5 bases). Looked up from germline, CDR1 is WNHNN and CDR2 is SYGVQD (reference sequence). CDR3 length: 14 residues. V was clipped by 6 bases and J by 0 bases, with 10 bases between them.

The chain is built from TRBV27 and TRBJ2-7, with 9 nucleotides matching TRBD1. Per germline, CDR1 MNHEY and CDR2 SMNVEV (reference sequence). With V trimmed by 2 bases and J by 5 bases, 4 bases remained unmatched. There are 14 residues in the CDR3. CDR3 protein: CASSLRQGGNEQYF. As DNA, the CDR3 is TGTGCCAGCAGTTTAAGACAGGGGGGGAACGAGCAGTACTTC.

The rearrangement links TRBV5-1 to TRBJ1-6; no reliable D call. With 3 bases removed from V and 0 bases from J, the gap between germline ends came to 10 bases. Germline loops: CDR1 SGHRS, CDR2 YFSETQ. CDR3 length equals 16 residues. CDR3 coding DNA: TGCGCCAGCAGCTGGTCAGTCAGCTCCTATAATTCACCCCTCCACTTT. It yields the protein CASSWSVSSYNSPLHF.

This chain connects TRBV7-6 to TRBJ2-2; D unclear. Germline V lookup: CDR1 SGHVS, CDR2 FNYEAQ. Trimming took 5 bases from V and 7 from J, leaving 8 bases between them. The CDR3 runs to 12 residues. The CDR3 DNA follows: TGTGCCAGCAGCCGGTTGAACGGGGAGCTGTTTTTT. Its translation: CASSRLNGELFF.

Only a few counts were recorded for this clone. This chain links TRBV6-5 with TRBJ1-6; no clear D. V lost 5 bases to trimming and J lost 7 bases, with 15 bases between them. Germline V gene data show CDR1 as MNHEY and CDR2 as SVGAGI. The CDR3 loop spans 15 amino acids. The CDR3 sequence is CASSRITESNSPLHF. The CDR3 nucleotides read TGTGCCAGCAGTAGAATCACAGAGTCAAATTCACCCCTCCACTTT.

The chain has TRBV27 and TRBJ1-1, with D possibly matching TRBD1 (6 bases). This CDR3 is built from 16 residues. V lost 6 bases, J lost 0 bases, and 17 bases lay in between. Germline V gene data show CDR1 as MNHEY and CDR2 as SMNVEV (reference sequence). This CDR3 is CASSLFRGPMNTEAFF. The CDR3 DNA follows: TGTGCCAGCAGCCTCTTCAGGGGACCCATGAACACTGAAGCTTTCTTT.

This clone was found a few times. This chain connects TRBV4-1 to TRBJ2-2; D uncertain. The CDR3 runs 14 residues. Trimming stripped 2 bases from V and 3 bases from J, with 7 bases between. Germline CDR1 reads MGHRA; CDR2 reads YSYEKL. The CDR3: CASSQQAYTGELFF. As DNA, the CDR3 is TGCGCCAGCAGCCAACAGGCGTACACCGGGGAGCTGTTTTTT.

This clone was counted only a few times. The rearrangement joins TRBV5-4 to TRBJ1-1; 10 bases line up with TRBD1. Germline V gene lookup returns CDR1 SGHNT and CDR2 YYREEE (reference sequence). This CDR3 is built from 14 residues. V trimming: 0 bases; J trimming: 5 bases; junction bases outside the gene matches: 1. CDR3 coding DNA: TGTGCCAGCAGCTTGGGACAGGGGGCGACTGAAGCTTTCTTT. Protein sequence: CASSLGQGATEAFF.

The chain joins TRBV5-4 to TRBJ1-2, with 7 bases fitting TRBD1. Germline loops: CDR1 SGHNT, CDR2 YYREEE (reference sequence). The junction had 3 bases not matched to a gene; V was cut back by 0 bases and J by 4 bases. The CDR3 extends over 14 amino acids. DNA for the CDR3: TGTGCCAGCAGCTTGGGTCAGGGGGTCTATGGCTACACCTTC. It is translated as CASSLGQGVYGYTF.